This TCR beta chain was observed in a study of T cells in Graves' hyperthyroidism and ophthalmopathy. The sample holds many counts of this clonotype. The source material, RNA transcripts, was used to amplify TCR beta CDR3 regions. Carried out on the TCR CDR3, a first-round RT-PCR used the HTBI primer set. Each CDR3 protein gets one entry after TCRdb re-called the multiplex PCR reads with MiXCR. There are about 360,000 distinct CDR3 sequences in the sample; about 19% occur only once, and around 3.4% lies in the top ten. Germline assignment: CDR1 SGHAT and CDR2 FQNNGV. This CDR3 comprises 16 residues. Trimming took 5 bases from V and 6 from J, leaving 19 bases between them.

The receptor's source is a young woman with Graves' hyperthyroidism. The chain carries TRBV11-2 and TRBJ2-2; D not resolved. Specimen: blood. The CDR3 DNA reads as TGTGCCAGCAGCCCCCCCCACCTAATTCTCGCCGGGGAGCTGTTTTTT. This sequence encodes CASSPPHLILAGELFF.